This paragraph reports one T cell receptor (beta chain). This sample is part of a study of blood T cell repertoires in COVID-19. Original methodology: For nucleated cells, counts were estimated from reference gene primer amplification. Some clones are missing from TCRdb's copy, which holds only in-frame ones; the method was immunoSEQ multiplex PCR. The V and J calls and clone size were taken over from that table, and D and trimming were inferred from the DNA. Here the sample spans about 99,000 clones, approximately 88% being singletons. CDR1 is MDHEN, CDR2 SYDVKM, per germline. Trimming took 5 bases from V and 7 from J; bases not matched to a gene: 24. The CDR3 runs 19 residues.

The J gene is TRBJ2-7, the V gene TRBV28; 9 bases map to TRBD2. Sequences were obtained from peripheral blood. The receptor's source is a human donor in a cohort sampled during active COVID-19. CDR3 nucleotide sequence: TGTGCCAGCAGTATTAACATGGTGTTAGGAGGGACTAGCTTGAGAGAGCAGTACTTC. Translation gives CASSINMVLGGTSLREQYF. The entire variable domain, with the rest obtained from reference TRBV28 and TRBJ2-7, is as follows: DVKVTQSSRYLVKRTGEKVFLECVQDMDHENMFWYRQDPGLGLRLIYFSYDVKMKEKGDIPEGYSVSREKKERFSLILESASTNQTSMYLCASSINMVLGGTSLREQYFGPGTRLTVT.